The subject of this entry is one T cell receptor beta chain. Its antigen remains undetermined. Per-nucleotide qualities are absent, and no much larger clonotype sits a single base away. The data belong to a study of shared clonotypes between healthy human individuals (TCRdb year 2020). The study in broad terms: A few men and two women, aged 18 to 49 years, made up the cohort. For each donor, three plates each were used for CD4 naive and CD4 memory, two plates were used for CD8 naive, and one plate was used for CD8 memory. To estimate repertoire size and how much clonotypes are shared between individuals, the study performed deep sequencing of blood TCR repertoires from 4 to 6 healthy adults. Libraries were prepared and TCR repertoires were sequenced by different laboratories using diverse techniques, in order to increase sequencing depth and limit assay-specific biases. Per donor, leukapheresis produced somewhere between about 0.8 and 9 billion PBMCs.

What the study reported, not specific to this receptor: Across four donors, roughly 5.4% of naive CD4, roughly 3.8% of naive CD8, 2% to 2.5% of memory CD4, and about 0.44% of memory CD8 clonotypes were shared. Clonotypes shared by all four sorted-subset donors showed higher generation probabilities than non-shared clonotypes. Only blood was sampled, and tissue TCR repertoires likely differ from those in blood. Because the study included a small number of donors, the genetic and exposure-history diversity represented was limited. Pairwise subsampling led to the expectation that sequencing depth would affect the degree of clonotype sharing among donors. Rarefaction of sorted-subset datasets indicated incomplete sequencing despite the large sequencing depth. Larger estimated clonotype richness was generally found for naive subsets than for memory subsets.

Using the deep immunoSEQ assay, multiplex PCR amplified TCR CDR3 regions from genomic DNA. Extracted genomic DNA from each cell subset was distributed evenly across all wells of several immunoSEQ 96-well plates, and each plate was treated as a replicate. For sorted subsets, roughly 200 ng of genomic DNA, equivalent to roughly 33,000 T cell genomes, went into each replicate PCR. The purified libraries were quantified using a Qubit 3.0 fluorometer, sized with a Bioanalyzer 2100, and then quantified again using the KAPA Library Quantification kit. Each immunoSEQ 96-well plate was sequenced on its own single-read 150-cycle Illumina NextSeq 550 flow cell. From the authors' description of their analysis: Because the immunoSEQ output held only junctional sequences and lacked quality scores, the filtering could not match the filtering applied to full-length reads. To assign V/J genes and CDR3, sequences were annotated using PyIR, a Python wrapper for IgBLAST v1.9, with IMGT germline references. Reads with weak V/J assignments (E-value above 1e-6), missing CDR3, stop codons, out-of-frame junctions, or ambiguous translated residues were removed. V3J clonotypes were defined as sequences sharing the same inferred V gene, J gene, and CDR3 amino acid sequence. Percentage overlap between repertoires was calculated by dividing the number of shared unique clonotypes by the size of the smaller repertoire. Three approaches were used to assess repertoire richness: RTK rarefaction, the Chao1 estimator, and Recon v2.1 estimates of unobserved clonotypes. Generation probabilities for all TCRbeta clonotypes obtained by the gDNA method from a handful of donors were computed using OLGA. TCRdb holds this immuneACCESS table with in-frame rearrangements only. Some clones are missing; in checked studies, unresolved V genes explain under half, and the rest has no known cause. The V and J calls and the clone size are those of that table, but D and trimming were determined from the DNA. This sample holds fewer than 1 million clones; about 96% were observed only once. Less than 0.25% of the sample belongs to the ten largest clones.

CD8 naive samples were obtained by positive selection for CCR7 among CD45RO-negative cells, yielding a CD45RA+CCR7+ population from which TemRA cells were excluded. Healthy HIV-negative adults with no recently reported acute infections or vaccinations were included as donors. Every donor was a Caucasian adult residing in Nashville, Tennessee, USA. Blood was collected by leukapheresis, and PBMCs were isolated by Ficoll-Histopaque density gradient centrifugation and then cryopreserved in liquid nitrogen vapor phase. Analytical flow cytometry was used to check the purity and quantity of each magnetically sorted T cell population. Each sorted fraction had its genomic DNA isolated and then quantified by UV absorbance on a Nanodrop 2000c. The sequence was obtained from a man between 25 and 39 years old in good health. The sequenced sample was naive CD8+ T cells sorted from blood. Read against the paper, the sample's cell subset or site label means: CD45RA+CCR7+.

The CDR3 is CASSLAAGTIYEQYF. The DNA reads TGTGCCAGCAGCTTAGCAGCAGGGACCATTTACGAGCAGTACTTC. Recombination connected TRBV7-9 to TRBJ2-7; the D gene is possibly TRBD1 or TRBD2, each agreeing over 5 bases. The germline ends are 13 bases apart after V is trimmed by 0 bases and J by 4 bases. Taken from cysteine to phenylalanine, the CDR3 has 15 residues. The CDR3 DNA has 45 bases and is translated from base 1. CDR1 and CDR2 are read off the germline V gene (reference sequence) as SEHNR and FQNEAQ.